The rows below give T cell receptor beta chains drawn from one sample of a study of CD8+CD57+ T cells in acquired aplastic anemia. One entry per CDR3 protein, called by TCRdb with MiXCR from the reads. The sample holds about 120,000 distinct CDR3 sequences; under 60% are singletons and the top ten take roughly 30%. Sequencing was done on a sample of sorted CD4+, CD8+, or CD8+CD57+ T cells (not recorded which) from PBMCs. The receptor set was obtained from a human donor with aplastic anemia. CDR3s include the opening cysteine and the closing phenylalanine or tryptophan. The D gene is left open where the match is weak. Some rows mark clone size as missing; the rest say once, few, many or name a class of expanded clone.

TGCAGCTTAGAGAATTCAGGGGACCCCAGTTTTTGTGGCAATCAGCCCCAGCATTTT	CSLENSGDPSFCGNQPQHF	-	-	TRBV29-1	TRBJ1-5
TGTGCCAGCAGCTCCATAAGCGAGGGGGCAGAGACCCAGTACTTC	CASSSISEGAETQYF	-	TRBD1	TRBV7-9	TRBJ2-5
TGCAGTGCTAGAGATCCCCAAGAGACCCAGTACTTC	CSARDPQETQYF	few	-	TRBV20-1	TRBJ2-5
TGCAGTGCTAGCGGGGGCCGCGACTACGAGCAGTACTTC	CSASGGRDYEQYF	-	-	TRBV20-1	TRBJ2-7
TGTGCCACCAGCAGAGCTGCAGGGCTGTTTACTGAAGCTTTCTTT	CATSRAAGLFTEAFF	-	-	TRBV15	TRBJ1-1
TGTGCCAGCAGCGTCCTAGCGGGAGTGAGTGAGCAGTTCTTC	CASSVLAGVSEQFF	-	TRBD2	TRBV9	TRBJ2-1
TGTGCCAGCAGCCAGCGTGAAGGCTACAATGAGCAGTTCTTC	CASSQREGYNEQFF	many	-	TRBV3-1	TRBJ2-1
TGTGCCAGCAGCTCAGGACTGGATAAAGAGACCCAGTACTTC	CASSSGLDKETQYF	-	-	TRBV5-4	TRBJ2-5
TGTGCCACCAGCGCAGATCAGGGGGCGACTGATCAGCCCCAGCATTTT	CATSADQGATDQPQHF	-	TRBD1	TRBV15	TRBJ1-5
TGTGCCAGCAGCTTGGAACCCTTAATCTACGAGCAGTACTTC	CASSLEPLIYEQYF	-	-	TRBV7-9	TRBJ2-7
TGTGCCAGTAGTATTCGGACAGGGTCATACGAGCAGTACTTC	CASSIRTGSYEQYF	-	TRBD1	TRBV19	TRBJ2-7
TGTGCCAGCAGTGTAACCCCACAGGGGATTAGGGGCTCACCCCTCCACTTT	CASSVTPQGIRGSPLHF	-	TRBD1	TRBV2	TRBJ1-6
TGTGCCAGCAGAACCGACCGTCTCCACTTT	CASRTDRLHF	-	-	TRBV2	TRBJ1-6
TGTGCCATCGGGGAGGGATGGGACATTCAGTACTTC	CAIGEGWDIQYF	-	TRBD2	TRBV10-3	TRBJ2-4
TGTGCCAGCAGCTATAGCGGGCCAGAGACCCAGTACTTC	CASSYSGPETQYF	few	TRBD2	TRBV7-9	TRBJ2-5
TGCAGTGCTAGAGGGACTAGCGGGAGTATGTCCGAGCAGTACTTC	CSARGTSGSMSEQYF	few	TRBD2	TRBV20-1	TRBJ2-7
TGTGCCAGCAGCAAAGACAGCTACTCTGGAAACACCTTC	CASSKDSYSGNTF	-	-	TRBV7-8	TRBJ1-2
TGCAGTGCTAGAGAATCGAGGTCCTACAATGAGCAGTTCTTC	CSARESRSYNEQFF	once	-	TRBV20-1	TRBJ2-1
TGTGCCACCAGTGTAAACACCAACTATGGCTACACCTTC	CATSVNTNYGYTF	-	-	TRBV24-1	TRBJ1-2
TGTGCCAGTAGTATTGGTCCGTACAACTATGGCTACACCTTC	CASSIGPYNYGYTF	few	-	TRBV19	TRBJ1-2
TGCAGTGCTAGTCTCCTAGCGGGAGAAGCCCTCGAGCAGTACTTC	CSASLLAGEALEQYF	-	TRBD2	TRBV20-1	TRBJ2-7
TGTGCCAGCAGCCCGGGGGCCCGACAGCCCCAGCATTTT	CASSPGARQPQHF	-	-	TRBV25-1	TRBJ1-5
TGTGCCAGCAGCGAAGGGGGACAGGGGAACACTGAAGCTTTCTTT	CASSEGGQGNTEAFF	-	TRBD1	TRBV7-9	TRBJ1-1
TGCAGTGCTAGGCCCCGGACAGGGAGCTACGAGCAGTACTTC	CSARPRTGSYEQYF	-	TRBD1	TRBV20-1	TRBJ2-7
TGTGCCAGCAGCCACCGGCCCCCACTAGCGGGGGGTTACAATGAGCAGTTCTTC	CASSHRPPLAGGYNEQFF	-	TRBD2	TRBV7-6	TRBJ2-1
TGTGCCAGCAGTGGGGCAGGGGAAGCCGGGGAGCTGTTTTTT	CASSGAGEAGELFF	many	-	TRBV6-4	TRBJ2-2
TGTGCCACCAGAAACGCCGGGACAGGGGGCTACTACGAGCAGTACTTC	CATRNAGTGGYYEQYF	-	TRBD1	TRBV24-1	TRBJ2-7
TGCAGTGCTAGAGATGGGTCCACAGATACGCAGTATTTT	CSARDGSTDTQYF	many	-	TRBV20-1	TRBJ2-3
TGTGCCACCAGCAGAGATATCGCAGGGAGCAATCAGCCCCAGCATTTT	CATSRDIAGSNQPQHF	few	-	TRBV15	TRBJ1-5
TGCAGTGCTAGTCGGGGGGCGAGTCAGCCCCAGCATTTT	CSASRGASQPQHF	few	-	TRBV20-1	TRBJ1-5
TGTGCCACCAGTGATTATGTCGGAGGTCCCACAGATACGCAGTATTTT	CATSDYVGGPTDTQYF	-	-	TRBV24-1	TRBJ2-3
TGTGCCAGCAGGAGGCGCTCTGGGGCCAACGTCCTGACTTTC	CASRRRSGANVLTF	many	-	TRBV2	TRBJ2-6
TGTGCCAGCAGTGAGTTAGAGGGCAGGGCTGGGGCCAACGTCCTGACTTTC	CASSELEGRAGANVLTF	few	-	TRBV25-1	TRBJ2-6
TGTGCCAGCAGCTTAGAATTCGCTTTAACCTACGAGCAGTACTTC	CASSLEFALTYEQYF	-	-	TRBV7-9	TRBJ2-7
TGTGCCAGCAGCCACCCTGGGGGACCGAACACTGAAGCTTTCTTT	CASSHPGGPNTEAFF	many	-	TRBV7-9	TRBJ1-1
TGTGCTAGTGGTTTGGTGGGACTAGTAACAGATACGCAGTATTTT	CASGLVGLVTDTQYF	-	TRBD2	TRBV12-5	TRBJ2-3
TGTGCCAGTAGGCGCGAGGGGGGCGCGAGCACTGAAGCTTTCTTT	CASRREGGASTEAFF	-	-	TRBV19	TRBJ1-1
TGTGCCAGCAGCTTAGAAGGAAACATTCAGTACTTC	CASSLEGNIQYF	many	-	TRBV7-2	TRBJ2-4
TGTGCCATCAGGGACGGCGATAATGAAAAACTGTTTTTT	CAIRDGDNEKLFF	-	-	TRBV10-3	TRBJ1-4
TGTGCCAGCAGTGCCAGCGGATTTGAGCAGTTCTTC	CASSASGFEQFF	-	-	TRBV25-1	TRBJ2-1
TGTGCCAGTAGAGGGGGACAAATCAATCAGCCCCAGCATTTT	CASRGGQINQPQHF	-	-	TRBV19	TRBJ1-5
TGTGCCAGCACGACGTGGACTAGAGTATCCTACGAGCAGTACTTC	CASTTWTRVSYEQYF	-	TRBD2	TRBV14	TRBJ2-7
TGTGCCATCGGTCCCAGGACCACCAACAATGAGCAGTTCTTC	CAIGPRTTNNEQFF	few	-	TRBV10-3	TRBJ2-1
TGTGCCAGCAAACAGGGGACATATGGCTACACCTTC	CASKQGTYGYTF	once	TRBD1	TRBV2	TRBJ1-2
TGTGCCAGCAGCTTGCGACAGGACTACGAGCAGTACTTC	CASSLRQDYEQYF	-	-	TRBV7-9	TRBJ2-7
TGCGCCAGCAGCTTGGACGGGACTGCCACAGATACGCAGTATTTT	CASSLDGTATDTQYF	-	-	TRBV5-1	TRBJ2-3